The rows below give T cell receptor beta chains drawn from one sample of a study of persistence of HIV-infected CD4 T cells. The antigens of these receptors remain unknown. Clones were read by immunoSEQ multiplex PCR, and TCRdb kept only the in-frame ones, dropping some. The sample records tens of thousands of clones, 78% being singletons. The sample was CD4+ T cells sorted from PBMCs after roughly 18-hour stimulation, taken from a patient who received antiretroviral therapy. These receptors were collected from an adult man with HIV who was CMV-seropositive. The CDR3 runs from the conserved cysteine through the conserved F or W. D genes are given only for firm matches. Some rows have no size entry. The others give once, few or many, or a class for an expanded clone.

cdr3_length | d_call | j_call | clone_size | v_call | cdr3_aa | cdr3_nt
14 | TRBD1 | TRBJ2-7 | . | TRBV7-8 | CASRPRDRGGEQYF | TGTGCCAGCAGGCCTCGGGACAGGGGTGGCGAGCAGTACTTC
11 | . | TRBJ2-5 | . | TRBV4-1 | CASSQGATQYF | TGCGCCAGCAGCCAAGGGGCAACCCAGTACTTC
15 | . | TRBJ1-2 | . | TRBV5-8 | CASSLVKSAYYGYTF | TGTGCCAGCAGCTTGGTAAAGAGCGCTTACTATGGCTACACCTTC
15 | . | TRBJ1-5 | . | TRBV19 | CASSIGGYSNQPQHF | TGTGCCAGTAGTATAGGGGGATATAGCAATCAGCCCCAGCATTTT
14 | . | TRBJ2-7 | . | TRBV29-1 | CSVPFHLARYEQYF | TGCAGCGTCCCCTTTCACCTAGCGCGTTACGAGCAGTACTTC
14 | . | TRBJ1-5 | few | TRBV6-5 | CASGRWGGYQPQHF | TGTGCCAGCGGGAGATGGGGGGGCTATCAGCCCCAGCATTTT
15 | . | TRBJ2-1 | . | TRBV7-7 | CASSPGGSGRGEQFF | TGTGCCAGCAGCCCCGGCGGCTCTGGTCGTGGTGAGCAGTTCTTC
12 | TRBD1 | TRBJ1-2 | . | TRBV3-1/TRBV3-2 | CASSQTGSGYTF | TGTGCCAGCAGCCAGACAGGGTCGGGCTACACCTTC
19 | TRBD2 | TRBJ2-3 | . | TRBV30 | CAWSGASVAGVLRTDTQYF | TGTGCCTGGAGTGGCGCTAGCGTAGCGGGAGTGCTCCGCACAGATACGCAGTATTTT
14 | TRBD1 | TRBJ2-7 | . | TRBV23-1 | CASSLGQGPYEQYF | TGCGCCAGCAGTCTGGGACAGGGACCCTACGAGCAGTACTTC
12 | . | TRBJ2-1 | few | TRBV30 | CAWSGYNNEQFF | TGTGCCTGGAGTGGCTATAATAATGAGCAGTTCTTC
13 | . | TRBJ2-1 | . | TRBV7-2 | CASSLGRTGEQFF | TGTGCCAGCAGCTTAGGAAGGACTGGGGAGCAGTTCTTC
15 | . | TRBJ1-1 | once | TRBV11-3 | CASSLDGSSTTEAFF | TGTGCCAGCAGCTTAGATGGATCTTCGACCACTGAAGCTTTCTTT
14 | TRBD1 | TRBJ2-7 | . | TRBV7-2 | CASSGTGATYEQYF | TGTGCCAGCAGCGGGACAGGGGCCACCTACGAGCAGTACTTC
14 | . | TRBJ2-2 | . | TRBV2 | CASRATWNTGELFF | TGTGCCAGCAGGGCCACATGGAACACCGGGGAGCTGTTTTTT
14 | TRBD1 | TRBJ1-2 | . | TRBV6-5 | CASSTGQGYGGYTF | TGTGCCAGCAGCACGGGACAGGGGTATGGCGGCTACACCTTC
14 | TRBD2 | TRBJ2-5 | . | TRBV28 | CASNARTSGRASYF | TGTGCCAGCAACGCCAGGACTAGCGGGAGGGCCTCTTACTTC
12 | . | TRBJ1-1 | . | TRBV7-9 | CASSSWVTEAFF | TGTGCCAGCAGTTCTTGGGTCACTGAAGCTTTCTTT
15 | . | TRBJ1-6 | . | TRBV3-1/TRBV3-2 | CASSQGLGVNSPLHF | TGTGCCAGCAGCCAAGGTTTAGGGGTGAATTCACCCCTCCACTTT
16 | TRBD1 | TRBJ2-5 | few | TRBV11-2 | CASSHDRGRGLETQYF | TGTGCCAGCAGCCACGACAGGGGAAGGGGCCTAGAGACCCAGTACTTC
12 | . | TRBJ2-5 | once | TRBV18 | CASSPRGETQYF | TGTGCCAGCTCACCAAGGGGCGAGACCCAGTACTTC
15 | TRBD2 | TRBJ2-5 | . | TRBV10-3 | CAIGVAGGTQETQYF | TGTGCCATCGGGGTAGCGGGGGGCACCCAAGAGACCCAGTACTTC
13 | . | TRBJ1-1 | . | TRBV14 | CASSQDYGIEAFF | TGTGCCAGCAGCCAAGATTACGGAATTGAAGCTTTCTTT
16 | . | TRBJ1-5 | . | TRBV18 | CASSQETVYSNQPQHF | TGTGCCAGCTCACAAGAGACAGTTTATAGCAATCAGCCCCAGCATTTT
14 | . | TRBJ1-5 | . | TRBV7-6 | CASSLEDRAGPQHF | TGTGCCAGCAGCTTAGAGGACCGTGCAGGGCCCCAGCATTTT
12 | TRBD1 | TRBJ1-2 | . | TRBV30 | CAWGGQGYGYTF | TGTGCCTGGGGGGGACAGGGTTACGGCTACACCTTC
14 | . | TRBJ2-4 | . | TRBV2 | CASRLQDKKNIQYF | TGTGCCAGCAGACTACAGGATAAGAAAAACATTCAGTACTTC
14 | TRBD2 | TRBJ2-5 | . | TRBV6-2/TRBV6-3 | CASSWGGPEETQYF | TGTGCCAGCAGTTGGGGGGGACCCGAAGAGACCCAGTACTTC
15 | TRBD1 | TRBJ1-1 | . | TRBV2 | CATAPQGAQDTEAFF | TGTGCCACCGCACCACAGGGGGCGCAGGACACTGAAGCTTTCTTT
14 | . | TRBJ1-2 | . | TRBV7-2 | CASSRGDTNYGYTF | TGTGCCAGCAGTCGCGGGGATACAAACTATGGCTACACCTTC
15 | . | TRBJ1-2 | few | TRBV7-9 | CASSLRTKFSYGYTF | TGTGCCAGCAGCTTACGGACGAAGTTCTCCTATGGCTACACCTTC
13 | TRBD1 | TRBJ1-2 | . | TRBV7-2 | CASSLGQGRGYTF | TGTGCCAGCAGCTTAGGACAGGGCCGCGGCTACACCTTC
14 | . | TRBJ2-3 | . | TRBV14 | CASSPSSHTDTQYF | TGTGCCAGCAGCCCTAGCAGTCACACAGATACGCAGTATTTT
15 | . | TRBJ1-2 | . | TRBV7-9 | CASSLEGRPNYGYTF | TGTGCCAGCAGCTTAGAGGGCCGGCCGAACTATGGCTACACCTTC
14 | . | TRBJ1-5 | . | TRBV19 | CASSIARGNQPQHF | TGTGCCAGTAGTATTGCCAGGGGCAATCAGCCCCAGCATTTT
14 | . | TRBJ1-2 | . | TRBV7-9 | CASSLGAGIYGYTF | TGTGCCAGCAGCTTAGGTGCAGGGATCTATGGCTACACCTTC
17 | TRBD2 | TRBJ2-2 | . | TRBV11-2 | CASSLELIGSGTGELFF | TGTGCCAGCAGCTTAGAACTGATCGGTAGCGGGACCGGGGAGCTGTTTTTT
16 | TRBD1 | TRBJ2-2 | few | TRBV7-9 | CASSQSGTGNTGELFF | TGTGCCAGCAGTCAATCCGGGACAGGGAACACCGGGGAGCTGTTTTTT
11 | . | TRBJ1-1 | once | TRBV30 | CAWSVRAEAFF | TGTGCCTGGAGTGTTCGGGCTGAAGCTTTCTTT
14 | . | TRBJ1-2 | once | TRBV19 | CASSISRTAYGYTF | TGTGCCAGTAGTATTAGCAGGACCGCCTATGGCTACACCTTC
17 | TRBD2 | TRBJ2-2 | . | TRBV10-3 | CAISELAGGSNTGELFF | TGTGCCATCAGTGAACTAGCGGGGGGTTCTAACACCGGGGAGCTGTTTTTT
13 | . | TRBJ2-7 | . | TRBV6-5 | CASLSYRSYEQYF | TGTGCCAGCCTAAGTTACCGGAGCTACGAGCAGTACTTC
15 | TRBD2 | TRBJ2-7 | . | TRBV13 | CASSLVAGGADEQYF | TGTGCCAGCAGCTTAGTTGCGGGAGGAGCCGACGAGCAGTACTTC
15 | . | TRBJ2-4 | once | TRBV6-2/TRBV6-3 | CASSYSETDKNIQYF | TGTGCCAGCAGTTACTCAGAGACAGATAAAAACATTCAGTACTTC
13 | . | TRBJ2-5 | . | TRBV5-1 | CASSPERPETQYF | TGCGCCAGCAGCCCAGAACGACCAGAGACCCAGTACTTC
14 | . | TRBJ1-5 | . | TRBV30 | CACRPIGNNQPQHF | TGTGCCTGCCGTCCGATTGGAAACAATCAGCCCCAGCATTTT
11 | . | TRBJ2-7 | . | TRBV20-1 | CSATPFYEQYF | TGCAGTGCTACCCCGTTCTACGAGCAGTACTTC
14 | . | TRBJ2-7 | . | TRBV5-1 | CASSLGGVSYEQYF | TGCGCCAGCAGCCTTGGCGGGGTCTCCTACGAGCAGTACTTC
13 | . | TRBJ2-7 | few | TRBV5-4 | CASSLRDSGEQYF | TGTGCCAGCAGCTTGAGGGACTCAGGTGAGCAGTACTTC
11 | . | TRBJ2-3 | . | TRBV5-1 | CASSRQDTQYF | TGCGCCAGCAGCCGCCAGGATACGCAGTATTTT
17 | TRBD2 | TRBJ2-1 | . | TRBV7-6 | CASSLFSGRRSYNEQFF | TGTGCCAGCAGCTTATTTAGCGGGAGACGATCCTACAATGAGCAGTTCTTC
16 | . | TRBJ1-2 | . | TRBV6-5 | CASSYLGALANYGYTF | TGTGCCAGCAGTTACCTGGGGGCGCTGGCTAACTATGGCTACACCTTC
12 | . | TRBJ1-2 | once | TRBV28 | CASMLSGYGYTF | TGTGCCAGCATGCTATCCGGTTATGGCTACACCTTC
13 | TRBD1 | TRBJ1-5 | . | TRBV30 | CAWSEDRDQPQHF | TGTGCCTGGAGTGAAGACAGGGATCAGCCCCAGCATTTT
17 | TRBD1 | TRBJ2-1 | once | TRBV5-1 | CASSLSGTERYIHEQFF | TGCGCCAGCAGCTTATCCGGGACAGAACGTTATATCCATGAGCAGTTCTTC
14 | TRBD1 | TRBJ1-1 | . | TRBV10-1 | CASRVDRGSVEAFF | TGCGCCAGCAGGGTGGACAGGGGCTCGGTTGAAGCTTTCTTT
14 | TRBD1 | TRBJ1-6 | . | TRBV7-6 | CASRRDRVGGSLHF | TGTGCCAGTAGACGGGACAGGGTAGGAGGTTCCCTCCACTTT
14 | TRBD1 | TRBJ1-2 | once | TRBV10-3 | CAINSLQGRDGYTF | TGTGCCATCAATTCGTTACAGGGGAGGGATGGCTACACCTTC
13 | . | TRBJ1-2 | . | TRBV14 | CASSQGGGYGYTF | TGTGCCAGCAGCCAGGGAGGAGGCTATGGCTACACCTTC
12 | . | TRBJ1-2 | . | TRBV7-3 | CASSPGGYGYTF | TGTGCCAGCAGCCCCGGAGGTTATGGCTACACCTTC